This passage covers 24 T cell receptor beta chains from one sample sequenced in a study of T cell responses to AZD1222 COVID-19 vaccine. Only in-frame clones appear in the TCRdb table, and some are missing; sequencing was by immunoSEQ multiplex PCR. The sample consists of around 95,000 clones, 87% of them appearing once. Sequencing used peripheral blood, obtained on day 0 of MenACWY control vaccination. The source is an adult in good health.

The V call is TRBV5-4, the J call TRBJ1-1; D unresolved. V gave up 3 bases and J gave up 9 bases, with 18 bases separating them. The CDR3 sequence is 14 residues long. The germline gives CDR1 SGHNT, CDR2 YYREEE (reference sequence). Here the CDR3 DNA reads TGTGCCAGCAGCTACGGGTATTTGAGTAAAAAAGCTTTCTTT. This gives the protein CASSYGYLSKKAFF.

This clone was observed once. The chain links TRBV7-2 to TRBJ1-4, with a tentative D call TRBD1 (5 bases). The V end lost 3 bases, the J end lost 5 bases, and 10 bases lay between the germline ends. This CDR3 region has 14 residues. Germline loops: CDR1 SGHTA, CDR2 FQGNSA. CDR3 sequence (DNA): TGTGCCAGCAGCTTCAGACAGAGAAATGAAAAACTGTTTTTT. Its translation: CASSFRQRNEKLFF.

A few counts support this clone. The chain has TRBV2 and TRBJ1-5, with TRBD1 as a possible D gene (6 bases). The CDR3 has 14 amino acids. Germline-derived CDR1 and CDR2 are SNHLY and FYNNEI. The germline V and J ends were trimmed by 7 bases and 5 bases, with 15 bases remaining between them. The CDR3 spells CASTGANRDQPQHF. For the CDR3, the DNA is TGTGCCAGCACTGGGGCCAACAGGGATCAGCCCCAGCATTTT.

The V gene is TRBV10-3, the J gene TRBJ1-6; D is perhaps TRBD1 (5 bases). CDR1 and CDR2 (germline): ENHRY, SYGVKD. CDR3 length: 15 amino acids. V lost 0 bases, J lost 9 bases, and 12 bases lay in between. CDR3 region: CAISESGRFTSPLHF. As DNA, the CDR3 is TGTGCCATCAGTGAGTCGGGACGGTTTACTTCACCCCTCCACTTT.

This CDR3 is CARSPTLAGGQYEQYF. CDR3 nucleotides: TGTGCCAGAAGCCCAACCCTAGCGGGAGGGCAATACGAGCAGTACTTC. The V and J genes are TRBV7-5 and TRBJ2-7; TRBD2, the table's D call, was not compared with the DNA. TRBV7-5 is designated a pseudogene. This CDR3 is built from 16 residues.

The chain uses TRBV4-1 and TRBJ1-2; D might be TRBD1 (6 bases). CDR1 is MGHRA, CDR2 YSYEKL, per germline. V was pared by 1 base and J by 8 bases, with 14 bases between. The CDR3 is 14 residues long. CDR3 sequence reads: CASSQGYRVGGYTF. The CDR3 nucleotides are TGCGCCAGCAGCCAAGGGTACAGGGTGGGCGGCTACACCTTC.

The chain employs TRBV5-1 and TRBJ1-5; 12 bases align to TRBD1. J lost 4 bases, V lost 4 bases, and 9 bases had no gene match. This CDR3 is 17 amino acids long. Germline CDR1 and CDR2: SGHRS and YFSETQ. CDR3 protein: CASSPGTGGVGNQPQHF. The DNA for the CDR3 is TGCGCCAGCAGCCCCGGGACAGGGGGCGTTGGTAATCAGCCCCAGCATTTT. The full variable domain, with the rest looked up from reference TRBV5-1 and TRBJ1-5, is KAGVTQTPRYLIKTRGQQVTLSCSPISGHRSVSWYQQTPGQGLQFLFEYFSETQRNKGNFPGRFSGRQFSNSRSEMNVSTLELGDSALYLCASSPGTGGVGNQPQHFGDGTRLSIL.

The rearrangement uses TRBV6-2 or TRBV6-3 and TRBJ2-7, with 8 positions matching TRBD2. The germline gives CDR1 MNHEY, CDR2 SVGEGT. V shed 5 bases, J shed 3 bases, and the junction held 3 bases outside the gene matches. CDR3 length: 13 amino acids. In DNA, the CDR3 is TGTGCCAGCAGTGTAGCGGGGTTCTACGAGCAGTACTTC. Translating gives CASSVAGFYEQYF.

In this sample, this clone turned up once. CDR3 residues: CASSASRGGQGFF. In DNA, the CDR3 is TGCGCCAGCAGCGCCTCCAGGGGGGGACAGGGGTTCTTC. The chain employs TRBV5-1 and TRBJ2-1, with 9 positions matching TRBD1. The germline gives CDR1 SGHRS, CDR2 YFSETQ. The V gene end was trimmed by 4 bases and the J gene end by 15 bases; junction bases not matched to a gene: 11. The CDR3 length is 13 residues.

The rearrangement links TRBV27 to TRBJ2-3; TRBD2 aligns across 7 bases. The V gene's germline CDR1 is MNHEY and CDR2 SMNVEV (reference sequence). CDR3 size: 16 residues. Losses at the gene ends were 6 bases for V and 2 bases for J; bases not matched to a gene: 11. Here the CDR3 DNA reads TGTGCCAGCAGCCCCTTAGGGCGGGGGATCACAGATACGCAGTATTTT. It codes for CASSPLGRGITDTQYF.

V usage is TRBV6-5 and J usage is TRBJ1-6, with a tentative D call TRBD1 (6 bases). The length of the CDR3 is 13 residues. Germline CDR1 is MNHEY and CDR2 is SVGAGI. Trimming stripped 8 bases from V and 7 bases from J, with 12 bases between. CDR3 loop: CASQAGVNSPLHF. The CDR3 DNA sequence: TGTGCCAGCCAAGCAGGGGTGAATTCACCCCTCCACTTT.

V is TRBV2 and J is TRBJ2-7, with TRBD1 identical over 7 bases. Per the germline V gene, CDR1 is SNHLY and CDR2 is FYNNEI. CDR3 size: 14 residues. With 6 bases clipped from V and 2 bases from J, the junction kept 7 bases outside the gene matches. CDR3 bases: TGTGCCAGCAGAGCCGGGACAGAGACCTACGAGCAGTACTTC. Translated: CASRAGTETYEQYF.

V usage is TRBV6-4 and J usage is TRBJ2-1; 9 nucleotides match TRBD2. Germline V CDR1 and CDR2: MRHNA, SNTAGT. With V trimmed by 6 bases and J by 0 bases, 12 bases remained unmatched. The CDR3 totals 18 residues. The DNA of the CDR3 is TGTGCCAGCAGGGCCGGGACTAGCCCCGACCACTCCTACAATGAGCAGTTCTTC. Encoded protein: CASRAGTSPDHSYNEQFF.

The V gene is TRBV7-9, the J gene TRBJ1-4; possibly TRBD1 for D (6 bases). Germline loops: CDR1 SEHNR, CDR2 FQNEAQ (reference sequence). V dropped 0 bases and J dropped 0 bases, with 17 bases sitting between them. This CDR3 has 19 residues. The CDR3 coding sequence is TGTGCCAGCAGCTTAGCGCCGGACAGTGGGATTGCAACTAATGAAAAACTGTTTTTT. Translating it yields CASSLAPDSGIATNEKLFF.

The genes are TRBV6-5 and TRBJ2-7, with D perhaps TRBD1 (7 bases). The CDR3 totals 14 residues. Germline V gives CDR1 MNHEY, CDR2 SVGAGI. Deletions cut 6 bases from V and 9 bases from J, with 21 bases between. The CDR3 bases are TGTGCCAGCAGCTCGGACAGGAGGGGGGCTGGGCAGTACTTC. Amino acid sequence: CASSSDRRGAGQYF.

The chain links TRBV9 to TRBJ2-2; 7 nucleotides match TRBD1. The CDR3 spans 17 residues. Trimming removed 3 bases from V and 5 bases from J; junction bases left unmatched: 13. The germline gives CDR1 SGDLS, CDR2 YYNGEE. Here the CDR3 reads CASSAPQQGTETGELFF. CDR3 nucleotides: TGTGCCAGCAGCGCACCACAACAGGGGACCGAGACCGGGGAGCTGTTTTTT.

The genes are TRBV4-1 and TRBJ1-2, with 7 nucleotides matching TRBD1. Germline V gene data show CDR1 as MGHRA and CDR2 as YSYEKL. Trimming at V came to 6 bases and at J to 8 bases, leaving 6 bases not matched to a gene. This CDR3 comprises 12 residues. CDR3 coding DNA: TGCGCCAGCAGGCACCGGGACAGAGGCTACACCTTC. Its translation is CASRHRDRGYTF.

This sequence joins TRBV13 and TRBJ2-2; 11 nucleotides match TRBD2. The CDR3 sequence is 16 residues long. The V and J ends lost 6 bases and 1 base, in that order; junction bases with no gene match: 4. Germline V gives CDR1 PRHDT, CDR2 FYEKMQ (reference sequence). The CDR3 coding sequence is TGTGCCAGCAGATTCACTAGCGGGGGGAACACCGGGGAGCTGTTTTTT. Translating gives CASRFTSGGNTGELFF.

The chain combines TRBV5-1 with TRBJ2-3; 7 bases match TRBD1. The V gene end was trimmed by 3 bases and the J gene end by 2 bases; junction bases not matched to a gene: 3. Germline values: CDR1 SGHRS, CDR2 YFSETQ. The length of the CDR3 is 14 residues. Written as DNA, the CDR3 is TGCGCCAGCAGCTGGGACAGCCCCACAGATACGCAGTATTTT. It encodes CASSWDSPTDTQYF.

The CDR3 DNA follows: TGTGCCAGCAGTGGGACTAGCGGGCCGGGGAGCTCCTACGAGCAGTACTTC. It is translated as CASSGTSGPGSSYEQYF. This sequence joins TRBV28 and TRBJ2-7, with TRBD2 matching over 12 bases. This CDR3 has 17 amino acids. Trimming took 5 bases from V and 0 from J; bases not matched to a gene: 8. Germline-derived CDR1 and CDR2 are MDHEN and SYDVKM.

This chain's CDR3 is CASSLWTQRYQETQYF. Here the CDR3 DNA reads TGTGCCAGCAGCTTGTGGACTCAAAGGTACCAAGAGACCCAGTACTTC. This chain uses TRBV5-4 with TRBJ2-5; tentatively, D is TRBD2 (5 bases). This CDR3 comprises 16 residues. CDR1 is SGHNT and CDR2 is YYREEE in the germline V gene (reference sequence). Between the trimmed V and J ends, which lost 1 base and 0 bases, there was a span of 13 bases. Complete variable domain (other parts from reference TRBV5-4 and TRBJ2-5): ETGVTQSPTHLIKTRGQQVTLRCSSQSGHNTVSWYQQALGQGPQFIFQYYREEENGRGNFPPRFSGLQFPNYSSELNVNALELDDSALYLCASSLWTQRYQETQYFGPGTRLLVL.

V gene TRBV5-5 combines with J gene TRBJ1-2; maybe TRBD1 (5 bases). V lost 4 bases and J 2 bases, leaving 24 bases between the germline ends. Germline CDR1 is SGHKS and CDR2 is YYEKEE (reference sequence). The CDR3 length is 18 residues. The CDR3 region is CASSPGAGSQIGNYGYTF. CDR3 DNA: TGTGCCAGCAGCCCAGGAGCAGGGAGTCAGATTGGGAACTATGGCTACACCTTC.

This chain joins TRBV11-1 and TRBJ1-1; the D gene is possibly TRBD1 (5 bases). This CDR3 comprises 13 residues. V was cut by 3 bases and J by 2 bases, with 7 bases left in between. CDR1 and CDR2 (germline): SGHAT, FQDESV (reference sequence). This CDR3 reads CASSLQGNTEAFF. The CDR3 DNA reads TGTGCCAGCAGCTTGCAGGGTAACACTGAAGCTTTCTTT.

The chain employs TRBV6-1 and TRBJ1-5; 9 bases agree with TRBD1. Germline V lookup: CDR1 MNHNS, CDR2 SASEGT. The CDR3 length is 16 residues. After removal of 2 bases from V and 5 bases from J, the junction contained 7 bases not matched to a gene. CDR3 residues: CASSEPGQGGYQPQHF. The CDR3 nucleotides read TGTGCCAGCAGTGAACCGGGACAGGGAGGGTATCAGCCCCAGCATTTT.